These T cell receptor beta chains were read from a single sample in a study of cytomegalovirus exposure and HLA in healthy donors. The data were produced by immunoSEQ multiplex PCR, yet TCRdb's version contains in-frame clones alone and is incomplete. The table lists around 160,000 clones, around 80% of them singletons, with 10% to 15% in the top ten. Sequencing used PBMCs. The receptors derive from a man aged 35 to 55 in good health and CMV-seropositive. The CDR3 runs from the conserved cysteine through the conserved F or W. D genes are given only for firm matches. A clone size is listed for some rows: how often the clone was seen (once, few, many), or a class if it is expanded.

j_call	v_call	d_call	clone_size	cdr3_nt	cdr3_aa
TRBJ2-7	TRBV5-4	TRBD2	NA	TGTGCCAGCAGCCCCTCTAGCGGGAGGAAGGACGAGCAGTACTTC	CASSPSSGRKDEQYF
TRBJ2-7	TRBV27	TRBD2	NA	TGTGCCAGCACCCCAGCGGGAGGGGTCTACGAGCAGTACTTC	CASTPAGGVYEQYF
TRBJ2-3	TRBV5-1	NA	NA	TGCGCCAGCAGCTCGACCGGGAGTCGACAACAACATACGCAGTATTTT	CASSSTGSRQQHTQYF
TRBJ2-3	TRBV10-3	NA	NA	TGTGCCGTCGCCGCGGGGACCGGGCAGAGCACAGATACGCAGTATTTT	CAVAAGTGQSTDTQYF
TRBJ2-2	TRBV30	TRBD1	NA	TGTGCCTGTCCCCCGGGACAGACAAACACCGGGGAGCTGTTTTTT	CACPPGQTNTGELFF
TRBJ1-2	TRBV19	NA	NA	TGTGCCAGTAGTATCGGAGAATCCTATGGCTACACCTTC	CASSIGESYGYTF
TRBJ2-7	TRBV5-6	NA	NA	TGTGCCAGCAGCTTCGGGGGGCTCTACGAGCAGTACTTC	CASSFGGLYEQYF
TRBJ2-5	TRBV5-1	TRBD1	once	TGCGCCAGCAGCTTGGGGGACAGCCAAGAGACCCAGTACTTC	CASSLGDSQETQYF
TRBJ1-1	TRBV6-1	NA	NA	TGTGCCAGCAGTGAACAGGAGAACACTGAAGCTTTCTTT	CASSEQENTEAFF
TRBJ2-7	TRBV5-6	NA	few	TGTGCCAGCAGCAAGGCCAGGGTCGGCGCCTACGAGCAGTACTTC	CASSKARVGAYEQYF
TRBJ2-1	TRBV4-3	NA	NA	TGCGCCAGCAGCCAAGTTGCGAACCCCTACAATGAGCAGTTCTTC	CASSQVANPYNEQFF
TRBJ1-1	TRBV5-4	TRBD1	NA	TGTGCCAGCAGCAAGACAGGGGACACTGAAGCTTTCTTT	CASSKTGDTEAFF
TRBJ2-1	TRBV19	TRBD2	NA	TGTGCCAGTAAGTTCAGGGCTAGCGGGACCAATGAGCAGTTCTTC	CASKFRASGTNEQFF
TRBJ2-5	TRBV5-1	TRBD2	NA	TGCGCCAGCAGCTGGGCCCAGGTAGCGGGAGCCCAAGAGACCCAGTACTTC	CASSWAQVAGAQETQYF
TRBJ1-2	TRBV28	TRBD1	NA	TGTGCCACCGGGACAGGGGAACGGGTCACCTTC	CATGTGERVTF
TRBJ2-7	TRBV6-5	TRBD2	NA	TGTGCCAACCTCCTAGCGGGAGATGGCTACGAGCAGTACTTC	CANLLAGDGYEQYF
TRBJ2-2	TRBV10-1	TRBD1	NA	TGCGCCAGCAGTCGGGACAGGGTTAACACCGGGGAGCTGTTTTTT	CASSRDRVNTGELFF
TRBJ2-7	TRBV28	NA	NA	TGTGTCTCGGGAAGATCGGGCGAGCAGTACTTC	CVSGRSGEQYF
TRBJ2-1	TRBV12-5	NA	NA	TGTGCTAGTACCCCTAGCGTTCGCAATGAGCAGTTCTTC	CASTPSVRNEQFF
TRBJ2-5	TRBV6-1	NA	NA	TGTGCCAGCAGTGGGGAGGTCAGAGAGACCCAGTACTTC	CASSGEVRETQYF
TRBJ1-1	TRBV4-1	NA	NA	TGCGCCAGCAGCCAAGATCTCGACAGGAACACTGAAGCTTTCTTT	CASSQDLDRNTEAFF
TRBJ2-1	TRBV25-1	NA	NA	TGTGCCAGCAGTGCGGGACTCTACAATGAGCAGTTCTTC	CASSAGLYNEQFF
TRBJ1-1	TRBV10-3	TRBD1	NA	TGTGCCATCCGGGACAGCGGGGAAGCTTTCTTT	CAIRDSGEAFF
TRBJ2-3	TRBV28	TRBD2	NA	TGTGCCAGCAGTTCAGCCCTGGGGGGAGGGAGCACAGATACGCAGTATTTT	CASSSALGGGSTDTQYF
TRBJ1-3	TRBV6-1	TRBD1	NA	TGTGCCAGCAGTGAAATACAGGGGGCTGGAAACACCATATATTTT	CASSEIQGAGNTIYF
TRBJ1-2	TRBV18	TRBD1	NA	TGTGCCAGCTCACCAGCGGGACAGTATGGCTACACCTTC	CASSPAGQYGYTF
TRBJ2-7	TRBV7-9	TRBD1	NA	TGTTCCAGCAGCCGTCTACCCCGGGACAGGGGGGGCTACGAGCAGTACTTC	CSSSRLPRDRGGYEQYF
TRBJ2-4	TRBV28	TRBD2	NA	TGTGCCAGCAGAGGGGAGGGTCTAAACATTCAGTACTTC	CASRGEGLNIQYF
TRBJ2-7	TRBV28	TRBD2	NA	TGTGCCAGCAGTAGGGCGGCAGCGGGGGTCTACGAGCAGTACTTC	CASSRAAAGVYEQYF
TRBJ2-5	TRBV7-9	NA	NA	TGTGCCAGCAGCTTACAGGTAGCGGAGGAGTGGTTAGAGACCCAGTACTTC	CASSLQVAEEWLETQYF
TRBJ2-2	TRBV12-5	NA	NA	TGTGCTAGTGGTTTGGGGGGCAAGGGTCAGACCAACACCGGGGAGCTGTTTTTT	CASGLGGKGQTNTGELFF
TRBJ1-1	TRBV2	NA	NA	TGTGCCAGCTCAGGCGCATTGAACACTGAAGCTTTCTTT	CASSGALNTEAFF
TRBJ1-2	TRBV5-5	TRBD1	NA	TGTGCCAGCAGCTTGGTACCGGGACAGGGATTTTATGGCTACACCTTC	CASSLVPGQGFYGYTF
TRBJ2-5	TRBV29-1	NA	NA	TGCAGTCATGTTCGGCAGTCCCACAGGGAGACCCAGTACTTC	CSHVRQSHRETQYF
TRBJ2-2	TRBV6-5	TRBD2	NA	TGTGCCAGCACCCGGGGGGGGGCGGCCGGGGAGCTGTTTTTT	CASTRGGAAGELFF
TRBJ2-7	TRBV11-1	TRBD1	NA	TGTGCCAGCAGCTTAGGACAGGGCGGCTCCTACGAGCAGTACTTC	CASSLGQGGSYEQYF
TRBJ1-4	TRBV6-1	TRBD1	NA	TGTGCCAGCAGTGAGGGACAGGGATATGCAACTAATGAAAAACTGTTTTTT	CASSEGQGYATNEKLFF
TRBJ1-1	TRBV18	NA	once	TGTGCCAGCTCACCGACAGGCCTGAACACTGAAGCTTTCTTT	CASSPTGLNTEAFF
TRBJ2-7	TRBV29-1	TRBD1	NA	TGCAGCGTTGGGGTCGGGACAGGGGGCCGGGAGCAGTACTTC	CSVGVGTGGREQYF
TRBJ2-3	TRBV10-1	TRBD2	NA	TGCGCCAGCAGTGAGGTTAGCGGGAGCACAGATACGCAGTATTTT	CASSEVSGSTDTQYF
TRBJ2-1	TRBV11-2	NA	NA	TGTGCCAGCAGCTCTAGGCGGCCCGTGGGGGCACATGAGCAGTTCTTC	CASSSRRPVGAHEQFF
TRBJ1-1	TRBV10-1	NA	NA	TGCGCCAGCGCCCGGGGGATGAACACTGAAGCTTTCTTT	CASARGMNTEAFF
TRBJ2-1	TRBV9	TRBD1	few	TGTGCCAGCAGCGTAGAGGGACAGGGAGGCAATGAGCAGTTCTTC	CASSVEGQGGNEQFF
TRBJ1-2	TRBV7-9	NA	once	TGTGCCAGCAGCCCGAGGGTTGGGGGGGCGAACTATGGCTACACCTTC	CASSPRVGGANYGYTF
TRBJ1-1	TRBV10-3	NA	NA	TGTGCCATCAGTGAGGTGGGGGCGCCTGAAGCTTTCTTT	CAISEVGAPEAFF